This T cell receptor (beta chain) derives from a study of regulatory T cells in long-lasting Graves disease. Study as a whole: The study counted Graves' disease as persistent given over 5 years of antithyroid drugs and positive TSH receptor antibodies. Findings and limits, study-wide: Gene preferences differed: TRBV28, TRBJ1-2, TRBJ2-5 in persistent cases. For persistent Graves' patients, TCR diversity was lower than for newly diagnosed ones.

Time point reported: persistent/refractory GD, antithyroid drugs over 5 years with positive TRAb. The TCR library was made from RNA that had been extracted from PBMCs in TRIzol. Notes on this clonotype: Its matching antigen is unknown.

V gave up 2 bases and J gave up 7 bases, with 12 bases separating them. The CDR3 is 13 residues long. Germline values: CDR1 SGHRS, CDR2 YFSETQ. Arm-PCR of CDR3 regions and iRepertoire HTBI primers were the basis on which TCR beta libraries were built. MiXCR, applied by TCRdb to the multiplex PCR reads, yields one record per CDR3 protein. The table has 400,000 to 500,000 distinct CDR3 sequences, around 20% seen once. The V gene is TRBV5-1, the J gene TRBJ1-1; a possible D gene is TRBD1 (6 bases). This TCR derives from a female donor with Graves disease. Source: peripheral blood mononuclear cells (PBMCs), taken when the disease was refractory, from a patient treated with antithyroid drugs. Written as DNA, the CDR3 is TGCGCCAGCAGCTTAACTGACAGGCATGAAGCTTTCTTT. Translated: CASSLTDRHEAFF. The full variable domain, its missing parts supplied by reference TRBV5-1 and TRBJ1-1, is KAGVTQTPRYLIKTRGQQVTLSCSPISGHRSVSWYQQTPGQGLQFLFEYFSETQRNKGNFPGRFSGRQFSNSRSEMNVSTLELGDSALYLCASSLTDRHEAFFGQGTRLTVV.